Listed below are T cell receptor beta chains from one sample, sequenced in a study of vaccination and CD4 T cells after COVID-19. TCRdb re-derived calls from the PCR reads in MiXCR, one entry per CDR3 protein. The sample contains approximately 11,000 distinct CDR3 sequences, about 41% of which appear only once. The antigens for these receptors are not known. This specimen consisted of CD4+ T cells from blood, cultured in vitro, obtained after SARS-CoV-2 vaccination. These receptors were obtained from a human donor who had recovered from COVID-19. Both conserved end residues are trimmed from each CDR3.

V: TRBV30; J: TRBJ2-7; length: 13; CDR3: AWSVGLATRYEQY
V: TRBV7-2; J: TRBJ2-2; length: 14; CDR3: ASSLGRRGRAGELF
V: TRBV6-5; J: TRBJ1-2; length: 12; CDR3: ASSYGDTAYGYT
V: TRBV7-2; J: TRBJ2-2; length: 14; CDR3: ASSPRTSANTGELF
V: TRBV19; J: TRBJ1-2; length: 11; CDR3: ASKREGIGGYT
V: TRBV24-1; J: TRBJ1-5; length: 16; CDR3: ATITGTPRPYSNQPQH
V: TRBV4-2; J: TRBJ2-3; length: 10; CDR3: ASSQGAATQY
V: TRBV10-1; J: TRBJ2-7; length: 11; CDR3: ASSDDKSYEQY
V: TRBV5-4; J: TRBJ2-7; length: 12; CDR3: ASSSDLPPYEQY
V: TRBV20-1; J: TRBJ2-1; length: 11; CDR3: SARSGKHNEQF
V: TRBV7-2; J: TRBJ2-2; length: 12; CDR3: ASSLTSPTGELF
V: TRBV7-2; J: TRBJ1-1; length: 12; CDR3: ASSSSPLSTEAF
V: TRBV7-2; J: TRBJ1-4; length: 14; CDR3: ASSLGRRQNNEKLF
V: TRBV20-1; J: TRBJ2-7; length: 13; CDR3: SARRGAGRATEQY
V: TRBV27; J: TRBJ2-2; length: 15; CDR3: ASSLGFWTGNTGELF
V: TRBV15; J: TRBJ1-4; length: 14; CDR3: ATSTGDRGANEKLF
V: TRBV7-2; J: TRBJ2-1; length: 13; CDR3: ASSLGGRIDNEQF
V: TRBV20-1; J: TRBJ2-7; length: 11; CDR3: SASLSGRGEQY
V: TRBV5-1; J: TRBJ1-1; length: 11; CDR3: ASTGLLNTEAF
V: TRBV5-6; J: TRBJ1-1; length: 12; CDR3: ASSPPDMNTEAF
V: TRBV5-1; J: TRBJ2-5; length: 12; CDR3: ASSLGGSGETQY
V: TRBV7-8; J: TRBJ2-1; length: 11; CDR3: ASSLGPTLEQF
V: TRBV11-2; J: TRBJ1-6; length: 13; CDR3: ASSGRHLEGSPLH
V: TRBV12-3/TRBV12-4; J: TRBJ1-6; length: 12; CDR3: ASRSNRVVSPLH
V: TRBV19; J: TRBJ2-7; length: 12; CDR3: ASKPAVGSYEQY
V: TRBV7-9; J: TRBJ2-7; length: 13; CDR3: ASSRPSGSRYEQY
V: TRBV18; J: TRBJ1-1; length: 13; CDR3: ASSPPSGQRTEAF
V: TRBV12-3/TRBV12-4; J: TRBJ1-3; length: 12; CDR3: ASTRTGLGNTIY
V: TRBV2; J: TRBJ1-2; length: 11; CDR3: ASSLGDSYGYT
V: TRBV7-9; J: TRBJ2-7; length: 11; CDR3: ASTSRDSYEQY
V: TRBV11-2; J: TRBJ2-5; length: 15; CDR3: ASSFVASGRAIETQY
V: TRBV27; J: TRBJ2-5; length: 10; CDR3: ASSSRDKTQY
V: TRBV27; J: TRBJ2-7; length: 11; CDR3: ASSRPSAYEQY
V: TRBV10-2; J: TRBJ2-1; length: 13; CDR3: ASSGRVPLYNEQF
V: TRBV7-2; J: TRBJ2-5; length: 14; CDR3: ASSLQPAGTQEAQY
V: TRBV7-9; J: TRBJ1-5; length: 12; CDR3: ASSWQGSSQPQH
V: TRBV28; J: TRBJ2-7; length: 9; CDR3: ASPPPYEQY
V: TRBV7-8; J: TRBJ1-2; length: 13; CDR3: ASSLERTFNYGYT
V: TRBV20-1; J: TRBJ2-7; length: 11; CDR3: SARLGNTYEQY
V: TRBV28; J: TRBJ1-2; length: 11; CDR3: ASRPQSVEGYT
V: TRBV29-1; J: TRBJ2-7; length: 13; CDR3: SVALGLASSYEQY
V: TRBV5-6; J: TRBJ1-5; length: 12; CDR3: ASSSGGRHEPQH
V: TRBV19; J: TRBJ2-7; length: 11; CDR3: ASSLDRGDEQY
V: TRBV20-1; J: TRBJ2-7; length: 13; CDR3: SAGNRDRGTHEQY
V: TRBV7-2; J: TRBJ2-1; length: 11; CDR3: ASSPPPYNEQF
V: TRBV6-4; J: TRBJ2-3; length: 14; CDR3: ASSYSGTGRTDTQY
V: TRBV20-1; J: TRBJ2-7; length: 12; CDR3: SAFEGTGYYEQY
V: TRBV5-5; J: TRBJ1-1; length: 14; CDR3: ASSFDGGGPNTEAF
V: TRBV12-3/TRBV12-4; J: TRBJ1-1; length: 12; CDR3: ASSSELVNTEAF
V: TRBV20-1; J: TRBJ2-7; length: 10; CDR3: SAHGRGYEQY
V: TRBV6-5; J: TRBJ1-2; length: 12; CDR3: ASSYRTGRYGYT